This is a list of T cell receptor beta chains from one sample in a study of shared clonotypes between healthy human individuals. Measured with immunoSEQ multiplex PCR; TCRdb has only the in-frame clones, and not every one. The sample lists about 1.9 million clones, approximately 92% occurring once. Sequenced input: naive CD8+ T cells from PBMCs. All receptors come from a man aged 18 to 30 in good health. Some clones in this sample may be carry-over from other donors' samples. CDR3s include the opening cysteine and the closing phenylalanine or tryptophan. The D gene is left open where the match is weak. Rows give clone size only sometimes, using once, few, many, or a class for an expanded clone.

V: TRBV7-9
J: TRBJ1-4
D: -
size: few
DNA: TGTGCCAGCAGCTTAGCGCTCCCGCGGGGACTGTTTTTT
CDR3: CASSLALPRGLFF

V: TRBV25-1
J: TRBJ2-7
D: TRBD2
size: -
DNA: TGTGCCAGCAGTGAATCTGGGAGGGGCCACGAGCAGTACTTC
CDR3: CASSESGRGHEQYF

V: TRBV6-6
J: TRBJ1-5
D: -
size: -
DNA: TGTGCCAGCAGTTCGTACTCAGGCGAGCAACATCAGCCCCAGCATTTT
CDR3: CASSSYSGEQHQPQHF

V: TRBV9
J: TRBJ2-1
D: -
size: -
DNA: TGTGCCAGCAGCGTATCCCCTCTTTGGAATGAGCAGTTCTTC
CDR3: CASSVSPLWNEQFF

V: TRBV19
J: TRBJ1-5
D: -
size: -
DNA: TGTGCCAGTAGTATCACGGGGGGCGATCAGCCCCAGCATTTT
CDR3: CASSITGGDQPQHF

V: TRBV28
J: TRBJ1-2
D: -
size: -
DNA: TGTGCCAGCAGTCCGATACAGTCCGCTGCCTATGGCTACACCTTC
CDR3: CASSPIQSAAYGYTF

V: TRBV27
J: TRBJ2-7
D: TRBD2
size: -
DNA: TGTGCCAGCAGTACCCGTAATAGCGGGAGCTCCTACGAGCAGTACTTC
CDR3: CASSTRNSGSSYEQYF

V: TRBV28
J: TRBJ1-1
D: -
size: -
DNA: TGTGCCACCTCAGTGATGAACACTGAAGCTTTCTTT
CDR3: CATSVMNTEAFF

V: TRBV5-4
J: TRBJ2-5
D: -
size: once
DNA: TGTGCCAGCAGCTACCGGACTGATCAAGAGACCCAGTACTTC
CDR3: CASSYRTDQETQYF

V: TRBV27
J: TRBJ2-1
D: TRBD2
size: -
DNA: TGTGCCAGCAGTCTAGCGGGAGGGATCTCCTACAATGAGCAGTTCTTC
CDR3: CASSLAGGISYNEQFF

V: TRBV28
J: TRBJ2-3
D: -
size: -
DNA: TGTGCCAGCAGTCCCGGACCTCTCACAGATACGCAGTATTTT
CDR3: CASSPGPLTDTQYF

V: TRBV7-2
J: TRBJ2-7
D: TRBD2
size: -
DNA: TGTGCCAGCAGCCCTCCCGGGAGGCGGTCCTACGAGCAGTACTTC
CDR3: CASSPPGRRSYEQYF

V: TRBV18
J: TRBJ1-1
D: -
size: -
DNA: TGTGCCAGCTCACCTACCCTAAAAGGAGGGGACACTGAAGCTTTCTTT
CDR3: CASSPTLKGGDTEAFF

V: TRBV27
J: TRBJ2-1
D: TRBD2
size: once
DNA: TGTGCCAGCAGTCAATTAGGGACTACCTACAATGAGCAGTTCTTC
CDR3: CASSQLGTTYNEQFF

V: TRBV7-6
J: TRBJ1-1
D: TRBD1
size: -
DNA: TGTGCCAGCAGCGCGAAACAGGGGGGGGACATGAACACTGAAGCTTTCTTT
CDR3: CASSAKQGGDMNTEAFF

V: TRBV6-1
J: TRBJ1-2
D: -
size: -
DNA: TGTGCCAGCCGCCGGGGGGGGCATGGCTACACCTTC
CDR3: CASRRGGHGYTF

V: TRBV10-2
J: TRBJ2-7
D: -
size: -
DNA: TGCGCCAGCAGTGAGAGGTTAGTCTACGAGCAGTACTTC
CDR3: CASSERLVYEQYF

V: TRBV9
J: TRBJ2-1
D: TRBD2
size: -
DNA: TGTGCCAGCAGCGGGGGAGGGCCGCACAATGAGCAGTTCTTC
CDR3: CASSGGGPHNEQFF

V: TRBV27
J: TRBJ1-2
D: -
size: -
DNA: TGTGCCAGCATGGACAGTAGTTCCGGCTACACCTTC
CDR3: CASMDSSSGYTF

V: TRBV30
J: TRBJ2-7
D: -
size: -
DNA: TGTGCCTGGAGTGTACTTGGAAAGCGGTGGCCCTACGAGCAGTACTTC
CDR3: CAWSVLGKRWPYEQYF

V: TRBV14
J: TRBJ1-4
D: -
size: -
DNA: TGTGCCAGCAGCCAAAGTCGGCAGGGCCCTACTGCAACTAATGAAAAACTGTTTTTT
CDR3: CASSQSRQGPTATNEKLFF

V: TRBV5-4
J: TRBJ1-2
D: -
size: -
DNA: TGTGCCAGCAGCCGAGACCTGGACTTCAACTATGGCTACACCTTC
CDR3: CASSRDLDFNYGYTF

V: TRBV4-1
J: TRBJ2-1
D: TRBD2
size: -
DNA: TGCGCCAGCAGCCAATCCCAGGGACTAGCGGGAACATACAATGAGCAGTTCTTC
CDR3: CASSQSQGLAGTYNEQFF

V: TRBV11-2
J: TRBJ1-4
D: -
size: -
DNA: TGTGCCAGCAGCTTTTACAGGGACCAAGAAAAACTGTTTTTT
CDR3: CASSFYRDQEKLFF

V: TRBV4-1
J: TRBJ2-5
D: -
size: once
DNA: TGCGCCAGCAGCCAAGTTGGGGCAGAGACCCAGTACTTC
CDR3: CASSQVGAETQYF

V: TRBV19
J: TRBJ1-5
D: -
size: -
DNA: TGTGCCAGCAAAGGACAGACCCATAGCAATCAGCCCCAGCATTTT
CDR3: CASKGQTHSNQPQHF

V: TRBV5-1
J: TRBJ2-7
D: -
size: -
DNA: TGCGCCAGCAGCTTGGGGGCAGGAGGTTACGAGCAGTACTTC
CDR3: CASSLGAGGYEQYF

V: TRBV27
J: TRBJ2-1
D: -
size: -
DNA: TGTGCCAGCAGATGGGGCCCATACAATGAGCAGTTCTTC
CDR3: CASRWGPYNEQFF

V: TRBV13
J: TRBJ1-6
D: TRBD1
size: -
DNA: TGTGCCAGCAGCTTAACTGACAGGGGATCACCCCTCCACTTT
CDR3: CASSLTDRGSPLHF

V: TRBV29-1
J: TRBJ2-5
D: -
size: -
DNA: TGCAGCGTTGACTTATTTCAGGGGCAAGAGACCCAGTACTTC
CDR3: CSVDLFQGQETQYF

V: TRBV5-5
J: TRBJ1-3
D: TRBD1
size: -
DNA: TGTGCCAGCAGCTTAGAGGACAGGGCCAACTCTGGAAACACCATATATTTT
CDR3: CASSLEDRANSGNTIYF

V: TRBV4-3
J: TRBJ2-1
D: TRBD2
size: -
DNA: TGCGCCAGCAGCCAATCACTAGCGGGAGGGCCGTATGAGCAGTTCTTC
CDR3: CASSQSLAGGPYEQFF

V: TRBV19
J: TRBJ2-7
D: -
size: -
DNA: TGTGCCAGTAATGATGGACTGGCGCTCTACGAGCAGTACTTC
CDR3: CASNDGLALYEQYF

V: TRBV19
J: TRBJ1-5
D: TRBD1
size: -
DNA: TGTGCCAGTAGGAGGGACAGGGCAAGCAATCAGCCCCAGCATTTT
CDR3: CASRRDRASNQPQHF

V: TRBV5-6
J: TRBJ2-5
D: TRBD2
size: -
DNA: TGTGCCAGCAGCTTGGAACTAGCGGAGGGGGAGACCCAGTACTTC
CDR3: CASSLELAEGETQYF

V: TRBV4-3
J: TRBJ2-5
D: -
size: -
DNA: TGCGCCAGCAGCCAAGGACAAGGGTCAGAGACCCAGTACTTC
CDR3: CASSQGQGSETQYF

V: TRBV19
J: TRBJ2-7
D: TRBD2
size: -
DNA: TGTGCCAGTAGTGGCCTAGCGGGAGGGATATCCTACGAGCAGTACTTC
CDR3: CASSGLAGGISYEQYF

V: TRBV7-8
J: TRBJ2-1
D: TRBD1
size: -
DNA: TGTGCCAGCAGCCCCGGTGGAGGACAGGAGTTCTTC
CDR3: CASSPGGGQEFF

V: TRBV7-9
J: TRBJ2-7
D: TRBD1
size: -
DNA: TGTGCCAGCAGCCGACAGGGGCCAAGCTCCTACGAGCAGTACTTC
CDR3: CASSRQGPSSYEQYF

V: TRBV6-1
J: TRBJ2-7
D: -
size: -
DNA: TGTGCCAGCAGTGAAGGCGCAGGGACTTCCTACGAGCAGTACTTC
CDR3: CASSEGAGTSYEQYF

V: TRBV2
J: TRBJ2-7
D: -
size: -
DNA: TGTGCCAGCAGTGTTGTTGGAGAGCTCCACGAGCAGTACTTC
CDR3: CASSVVGELHEQYF

V: TRBV4-1
J: TRBJ2-1
D: -
size: -
DNA: TGCGCCAGCAGCCAAGATCGAACGGGAGTGGCCTACAATGAGCAGTTCTTC
CDR3: CASSQDRTGVAYNEQFF

V: TRBV5-1
J: TRBJ2-7
D: TRBD2
size: -
DNA: TGCGCCAGCAGCTTGGAAAGGCGGGAGGGCCGGTACGAGCAGTACTTC
CDR3: CASSLERREGRYEQYF

V: TRBV19
J: TRBJ1-3
D: -
size: -
DNA: TGTGCCAGTAGCTGGTCAGTCTCTGGAAACACCATATATTTT
CDR3: CASSWSVSGNTIYF

V: TRBV6-5
J: TRBJ2-7
D: -
size: -
DNA: TGTGCCAGCAGTTATTATGGGACACCGATATCCGAGCAGTACTTC
CDR3: CASSYYGTPISEQYF

V: TRBV5-6
J: TRBJ2-7
D: TRBD1
size: -
DNA: TGTGCCAGCAGCGGAGGCTACAGGGGGTACGCCACCTACGAGCAGTACTTC
CDR3: CASSGGYRGYATYEQYF

V: TRBV19
J: TRBJ2-4
D: -
size: -
DNA: TGTGCCAGTAGTATAGCCCGGACAGGGAGGGGCAAAAACATTCAGTACTTC
CDR3: CASSIARTGRGKNIQYF

V: TRBV28
J: TRBJ2-7
D: -
size: -
DNA: TGTGCCAGCAGTTCGGTCCGCGACACTAGCCGGAGCTACGAGCAGTACTTC
CDR3: CASSSVRDTSRSYEQYF

V: TRBV2
J: TRBJ2-1
D: -
size: -
DNA: TGTGCCAGCAGTGATTGGACCCGCAATGAGCAGTTCTTC
CDR3: CASSDWTRNEQFF